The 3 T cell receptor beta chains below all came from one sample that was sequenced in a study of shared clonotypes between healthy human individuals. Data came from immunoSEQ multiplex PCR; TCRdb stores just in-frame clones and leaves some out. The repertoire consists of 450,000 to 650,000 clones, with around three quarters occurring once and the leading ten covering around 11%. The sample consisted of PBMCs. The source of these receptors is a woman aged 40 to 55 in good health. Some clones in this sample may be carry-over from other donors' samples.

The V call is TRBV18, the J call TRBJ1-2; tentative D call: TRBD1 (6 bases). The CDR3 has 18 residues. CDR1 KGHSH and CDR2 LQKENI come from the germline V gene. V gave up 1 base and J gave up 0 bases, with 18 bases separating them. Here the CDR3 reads CASSPQNLGALPNYGYTF. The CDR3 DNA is TGTGCCAGCTCACCACAAAACTTGGGGGCGCTTCCTAACTATGGCTACACCTTC.

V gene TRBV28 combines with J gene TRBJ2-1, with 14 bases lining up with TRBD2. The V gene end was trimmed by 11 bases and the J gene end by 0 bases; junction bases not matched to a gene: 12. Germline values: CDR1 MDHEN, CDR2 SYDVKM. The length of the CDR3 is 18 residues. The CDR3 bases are TGTGCCGGAAGCGGGGTGACTAGCGGGAGGGCCTCCTACAATGAGCAGTTCTTC. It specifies CAGSGVTSGRASYNEQFF.

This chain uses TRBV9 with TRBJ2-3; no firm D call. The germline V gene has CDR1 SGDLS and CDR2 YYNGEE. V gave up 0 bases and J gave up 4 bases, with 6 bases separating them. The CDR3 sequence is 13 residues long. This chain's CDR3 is CASSVVGSDTQYF. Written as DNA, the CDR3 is TGTGCCAGCAGCGTAGTGGGGTCAGATACGCAGTATTTT.